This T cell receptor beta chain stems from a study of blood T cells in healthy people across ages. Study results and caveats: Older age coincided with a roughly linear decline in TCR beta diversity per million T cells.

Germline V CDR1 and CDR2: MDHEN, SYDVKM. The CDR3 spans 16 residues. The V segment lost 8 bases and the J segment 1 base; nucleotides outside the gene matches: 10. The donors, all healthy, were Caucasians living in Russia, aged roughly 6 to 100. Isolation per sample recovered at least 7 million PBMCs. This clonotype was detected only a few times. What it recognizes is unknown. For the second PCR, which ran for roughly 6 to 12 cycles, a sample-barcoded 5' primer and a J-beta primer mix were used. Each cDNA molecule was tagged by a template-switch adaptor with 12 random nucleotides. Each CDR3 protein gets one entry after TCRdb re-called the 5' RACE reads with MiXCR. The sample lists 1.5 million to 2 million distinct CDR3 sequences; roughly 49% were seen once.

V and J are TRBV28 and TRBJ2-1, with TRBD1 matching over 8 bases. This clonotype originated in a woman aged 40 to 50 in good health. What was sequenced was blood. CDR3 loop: CASGPQGARSYNEQFF. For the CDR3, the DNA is TGTGCCAGCGGACCCCAGGGGGCGCGGTCCTACAATGAGCAGTTCTTC.